This T cell receptor (beta chain) originates from a study of cytotoxic CD8 clonotypes in ibrutinib-treated CLL. Overall study: Complete response was seen in 2 patients and partial in some 24; 12 progressed and 14 stayed remitted after a median about six years. Samples had a mean of roughly 260,000 productive templates and approximately 90,000 productive rearrangements.

Note on this clone: Its antigen remains unknown.

This CDR3 contains 17 residues. Germline values: CDR1 SGHTA, CDR2 FQGNSA. J gave up 2 bases and V 5 bases, and 13 bases lay outside the gene matches. The study's findings and limits: Clonotypes that were public were uncommon, and they contracted or stayed stable on treatment.

Clones were read by immunoSEQ multiplex PCR, and TCRdb kept only the in-frame ones, dropping some. The table has about 330,000 clones, roughly two thirds seen once. V and J are TRBV7-2 and TRBJ2-3, with TRBD2 identical over 7 bases. Sequencing used PBMCs, obtained after 36 months of ibrutinib treatment. The sequence was obtained from a human donor with chronic lymphocytic leukemia. In DNA, the CDR3 is TGTGCCAGCAGCCGGAAAAATCCGGGGGGAAACACAGATACGCAGTATTTT. It translates to CASSRKNPGGNTDTQYF.